This TCR beta chain emerged from a study of blood T cell repertoires in COVID-19. Looking at the study overall: Samples taken during acute and convalescent COVID-19 were collected in the United States, Italy and Spain. PBMCs, B-cell-depleted T cells, or T cells were the source of the cDNA or gDNA that made up the material.

In assigning cohorts, the study relied on participant-reported clinical history. V shed 7 bases, J shed 0 bases, and the junction held 7 bases outside the gene matches. CDR1 and CDR2 from the germline V gene are MGHRA and YSYEKL. The CDR3 loop spans 15 amino acids. In the source study's methods: Estimation of nucleated cell counts relied on the amplification of reference gene primers. Data came from immunoSEQ multiplex PCR; TCRdb stores just in-frame clones and leaves some out. From that table come the V and J calls and clone size; the DNA was used to work out D and trimming. The data hold 400,000 or so clones, with roughly 90% observed a single time.

The chain uses TRBV4-1 and TRBJ1-2; 8 nucleotides align to TRBD1. This TCR was sampled from a woman between 40 and 50 years old with acute COVID-19. The material sequenced was PBMCs or T cells enriched from blood (not recorded which). The CDR3 DNA is TGCGCCAGCACCCGGACAGGGAGAGCTAACTATGGCTACACCTTC. This sequence encodes CASTRTGRANYGYTF.